This TCR beta chain appears in the sequencing data of a study of T cells in Graves' hyperthyroidism and ophthalmopathy. This clonotype was seen more than once but under ten times. CDR1 and CDR2 from the germline V gene are SGHDT and YYEEEE. V was cut by 4 bases and J by 1 base, with 14 bases left in between. There are 15 residues in the CDR3. RNA transcripts gave rise to amplified TCR beta CDR3 regions. HTBI primers were the set used in a first-round RT-PCR of the TCR CDR3. TCRdb redid the calling of the multiplex PCR reads with MiXCR, one entry per CDR3 protein. The sample yields 550,000 to 800,000 distinct CDR3 sequences, 16% seen once.

This clonotype originated in a man between 18 and 35 years old with Graves' hyperthyroidism. The sequencing sample was made of blood. The chain employs TRBV5-6 and TRBJ1-1, with D uncertain. The CDR3 DNA reads as TGTGCCAGCAGCGGACCGCTGGGTGGGAACACTGAAGCTTTCTTT. Residues: CASSGPLGGNTEAFF. Looking up the rest from reference TRBV5-6 and TRBJ1-1 gives the full variable domain: DAGVTQSPTHLIKTRGQQVTLRCSPKSGHDTVSWYQQALGQGPQFIFQYYEEEERQRGNFPDRFSGHQFPNYSSELNVNALLLGDSALYLCASSGPLGGNTEAFFGQGTRLTVV.